Reported below is one TCR beta chain. Its target is not known. The PCR was carried out with 60 Vbeta primers and 13 Jbeta primers. Only in-frame clones appear in the TCRdb table, and some are missing; sequencing was by immunoSEQ multiplex PCR. Altogether about 210,000 clones are present, about 86% being singletons, with the ten largest covering roughly 1.7%. Trimming cost V 4 bases and J 0 bases, with 15 bases left between them. The CDR3 totals 16 residues. The germline V gene has CDR1 SGHRS and CDR2 YFSETQ. This record comes from a study of cytomegalovirus exposure and HLA in healthy donors. General study points: Later genetic work tied a missense DCLRE1C variant to beta-chain V and J trimming.

The specimen sequenced was PBMCs. The TCR sequence derives from a man aged 35-49 years in good health and CMV-seropositive. V is TRBV5-1 and J is TRBJ2-3, with a possible D match to TRBD2 (7 bases). The CDR3 DNA is TGCGCCAGCAGCATTGTCGGGGGGCCTAGCACAGATACGCAGTATTTT. This gives the protein CASSIVGGPSTDTQYF.